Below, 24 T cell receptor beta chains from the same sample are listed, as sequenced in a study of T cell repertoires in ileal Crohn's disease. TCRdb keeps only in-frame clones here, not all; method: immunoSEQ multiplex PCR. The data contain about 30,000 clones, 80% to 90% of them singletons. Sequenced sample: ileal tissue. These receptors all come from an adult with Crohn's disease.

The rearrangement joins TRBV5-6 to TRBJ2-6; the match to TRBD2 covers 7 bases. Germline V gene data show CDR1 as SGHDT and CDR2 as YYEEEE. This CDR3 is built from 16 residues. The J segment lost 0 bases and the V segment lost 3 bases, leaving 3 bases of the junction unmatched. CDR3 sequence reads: CASSWGLHSGANVLTF. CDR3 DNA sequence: TGTGCCAGCAGCTGGGGACTACACTCTGGGGCCAACGTCCTGACTTTC. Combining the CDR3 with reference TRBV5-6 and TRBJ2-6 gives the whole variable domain DAGVTQSPTHLIKTRGQQVTLRCSPKSGHDTVSWYQQALGQGPQFIFQYYEEEERQRGNFPDRFSGHQFPNYSSELNVNALLLGDSALYLCASSWGLHSGANVLTFGAGSRLTVL.

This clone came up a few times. In DNA, the CDR3 is TGTGCCAGCAGGGCTGGGGGGTGGGGCCAAGAGACCCAGTACTTC. Amino acid sequence: CASRAGGWGQETQYF. This chain joins TRBV2 and TRBJ2-5; possible D gene TRBD2, 6 bases. The CDR3 consists of 15 residues. The V and J ends lost 6 bases and 1 base respectively, with 15 bases between them. CDR1 and CDR2 (germline): SNHLY, FYNNEI.

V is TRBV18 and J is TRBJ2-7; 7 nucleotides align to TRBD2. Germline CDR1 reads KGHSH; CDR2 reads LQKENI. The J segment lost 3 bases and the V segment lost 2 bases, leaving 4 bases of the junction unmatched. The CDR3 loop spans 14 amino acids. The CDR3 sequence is CASSPAGVVYEQYF. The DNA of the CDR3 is TGTGCCAGCTCACCAGCGGGGGTAGTCTACGAGCAGTACTTC. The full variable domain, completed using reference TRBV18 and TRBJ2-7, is NAGVMQNPRHLVRRRGQEARLRCSPMKGHSHVYWYRQLPEEGLKFMVYLQKENIIDESGMPKERFSAEFPKEGPSILRIQQVVRGDSAAYFCASSPAGVVYEQYFGPGTRLTVT.

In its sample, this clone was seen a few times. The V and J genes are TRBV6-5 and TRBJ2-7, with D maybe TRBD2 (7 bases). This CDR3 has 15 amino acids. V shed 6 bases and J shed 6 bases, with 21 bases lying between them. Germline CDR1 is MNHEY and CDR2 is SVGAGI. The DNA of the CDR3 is TGTGCCAGCAGCATCGATAAGGGGGGGGGTCCCGAGCAGTACTTC. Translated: CASSIDKGGGPEQYF.

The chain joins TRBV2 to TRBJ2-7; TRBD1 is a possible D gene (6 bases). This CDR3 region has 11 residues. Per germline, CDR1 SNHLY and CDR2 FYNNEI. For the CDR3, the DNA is TGTGTTCAGGGGAGCTCCTACGAGCAGTACTTC. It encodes CVQGSSYEQYF.

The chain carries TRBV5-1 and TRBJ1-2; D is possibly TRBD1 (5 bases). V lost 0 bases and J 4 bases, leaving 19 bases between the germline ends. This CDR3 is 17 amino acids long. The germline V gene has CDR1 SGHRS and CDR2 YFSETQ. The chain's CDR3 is CASSLGLTGFGSYGYTF. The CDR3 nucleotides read TGCGCCAGCAGCTTGGGGCTCACAGGCTTCGGTTCCTATGGCTACACCTTC.

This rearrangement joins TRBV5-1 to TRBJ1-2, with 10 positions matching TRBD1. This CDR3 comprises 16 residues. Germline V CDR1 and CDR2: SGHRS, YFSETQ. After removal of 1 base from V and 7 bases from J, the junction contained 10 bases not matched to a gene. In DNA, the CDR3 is TGCGCCAGCAGCTTGTGGGGACAGGGGTCCATGGGTGGCTACACCTTC. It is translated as CASSLWGQGSMGGYTF. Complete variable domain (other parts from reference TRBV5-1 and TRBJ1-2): KAGVTQTPRYLIKTRGQQVTLSCSPISGHRSVSWYQQTPGQGLQFLFEYFSETQRNKGNFPGRFSGRQFSNSRSEMNVSTLELGDSALYLCASSLWGQGSMGGYTFGSGTRLTVV.

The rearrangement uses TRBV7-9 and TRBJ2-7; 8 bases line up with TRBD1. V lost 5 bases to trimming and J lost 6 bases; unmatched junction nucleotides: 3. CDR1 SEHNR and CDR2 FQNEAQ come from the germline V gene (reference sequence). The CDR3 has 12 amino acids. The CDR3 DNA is TGTGCCAGCAGCAGGACAGGGTTCGAGCAGTACTTC. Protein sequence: CASSRTGFEQYF.

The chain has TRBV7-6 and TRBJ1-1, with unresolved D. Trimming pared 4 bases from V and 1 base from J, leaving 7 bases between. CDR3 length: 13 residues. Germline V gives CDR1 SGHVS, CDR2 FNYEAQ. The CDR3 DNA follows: TGTGCCAGCAGCTATCACAGGAACACTGAAGCTTTCTTT. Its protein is CASSYHRNTEAFF.

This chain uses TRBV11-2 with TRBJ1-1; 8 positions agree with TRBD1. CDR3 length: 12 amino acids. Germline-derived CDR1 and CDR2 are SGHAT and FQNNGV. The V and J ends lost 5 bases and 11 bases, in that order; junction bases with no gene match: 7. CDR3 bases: TGTGCCAGCAGCCCATTACAGGGGGGCGCTTTCTTT. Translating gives CASSPLQGGAFF. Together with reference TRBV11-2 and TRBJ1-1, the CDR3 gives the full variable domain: EAGVAQSPRYKIIEKRQSVAFWCNPISGHATLYWYQQILGQGPKLLIQFQNNGVVDDSQLPKDRFSAERLKGVDSTLKIQPAKLEDSAVYLCASSPLQGGAFFGQGTRLTVV.

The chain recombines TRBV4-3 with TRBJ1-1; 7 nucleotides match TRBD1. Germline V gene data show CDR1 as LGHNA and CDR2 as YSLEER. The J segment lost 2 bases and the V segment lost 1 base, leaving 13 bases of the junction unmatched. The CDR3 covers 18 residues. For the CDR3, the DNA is TGCGCCAGCAGCCAAGTCACCCCCGCGACAGGGATAAACACTGAAGCTTTCTTT. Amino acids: CASSQVTPATGINTEAFF.

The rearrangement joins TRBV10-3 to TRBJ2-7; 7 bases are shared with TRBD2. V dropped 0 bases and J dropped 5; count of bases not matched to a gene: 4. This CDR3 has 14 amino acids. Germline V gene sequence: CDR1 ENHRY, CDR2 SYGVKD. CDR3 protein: CAISESRGDDEQYF. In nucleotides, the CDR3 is TGTGCCATCAGTGAGTCTCGGGGGGACGACGAGCAGTACTTC.

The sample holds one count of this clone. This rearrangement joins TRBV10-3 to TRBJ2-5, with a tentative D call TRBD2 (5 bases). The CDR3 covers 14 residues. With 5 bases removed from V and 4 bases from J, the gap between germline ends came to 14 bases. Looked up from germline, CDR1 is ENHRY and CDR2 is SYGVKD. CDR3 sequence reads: CAISPGMGRETQYF. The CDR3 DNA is TGTGCCATCAGTCCGGGAATGGGGAGAGAGACCCAGTACTTC.

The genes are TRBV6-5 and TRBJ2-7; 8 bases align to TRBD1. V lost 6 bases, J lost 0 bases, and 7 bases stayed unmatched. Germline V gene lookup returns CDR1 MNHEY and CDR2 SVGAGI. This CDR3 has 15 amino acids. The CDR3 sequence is CASRRGQGSSYEQYF. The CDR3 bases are TGTGCCAGCAGACGCGGACAGGGAAGCTCCTACGAGCAGTACTTC.

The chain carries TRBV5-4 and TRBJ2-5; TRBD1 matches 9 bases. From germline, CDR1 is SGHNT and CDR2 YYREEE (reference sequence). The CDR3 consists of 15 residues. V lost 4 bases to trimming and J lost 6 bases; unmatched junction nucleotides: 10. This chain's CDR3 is CASSHGGQGSQTQYF. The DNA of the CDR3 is TGTGCCAGCAGCCATGGGGGACAGGGTAGTCAGACCCAGTACTTC.

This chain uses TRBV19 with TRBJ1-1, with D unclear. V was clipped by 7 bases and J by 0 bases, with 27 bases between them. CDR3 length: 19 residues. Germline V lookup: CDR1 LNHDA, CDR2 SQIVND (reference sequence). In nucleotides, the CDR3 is TGTGCCAGTAAAAAGGCCCGCGCCCGACACCTCCTTATGAACACTGAAGCTTTCTTT. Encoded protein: CASKKARARHLLMNTEAFF. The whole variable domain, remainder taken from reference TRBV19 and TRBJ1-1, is DGGITQSPKYLFRKEGQNVTLSCEQNLNHDAMYWYRQDPGQGLRLIYYSQIVNDFQKGDIAEGYSVSREKKESFPLTVTSAQKNPTAFYLCASKKARARHLLMNTEAFFGQGTRLTVV.

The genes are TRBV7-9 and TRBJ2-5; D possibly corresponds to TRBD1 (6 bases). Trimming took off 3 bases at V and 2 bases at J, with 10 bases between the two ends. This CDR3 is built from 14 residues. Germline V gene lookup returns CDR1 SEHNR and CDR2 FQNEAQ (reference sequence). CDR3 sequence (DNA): TGTGCCAGCAGCTTCGCCGGGACACAAGAGACCCAGTACTTC. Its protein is CASSFAGTQETQYF.

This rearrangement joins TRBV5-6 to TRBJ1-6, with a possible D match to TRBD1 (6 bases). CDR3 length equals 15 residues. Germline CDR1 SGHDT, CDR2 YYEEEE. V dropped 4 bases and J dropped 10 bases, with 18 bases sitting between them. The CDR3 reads CASSLPGGAKSPLHF. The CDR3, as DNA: TGTGCCAGCAGCCTGCCCGGGGGGGCAAAATCACCCCTCCACTTT.

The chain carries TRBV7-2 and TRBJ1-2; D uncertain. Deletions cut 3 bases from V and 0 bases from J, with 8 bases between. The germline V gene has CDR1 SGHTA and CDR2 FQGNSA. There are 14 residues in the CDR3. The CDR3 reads CASSFVAANYGYTF. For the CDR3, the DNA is TGTGCCAGCAGCTTTGTAGCAGCTAACTATGGCTACACCTTC.

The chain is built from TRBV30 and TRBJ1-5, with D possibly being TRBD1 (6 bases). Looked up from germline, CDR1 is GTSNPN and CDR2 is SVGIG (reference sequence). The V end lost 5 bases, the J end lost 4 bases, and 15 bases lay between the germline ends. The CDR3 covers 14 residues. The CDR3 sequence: CAWSGAGWNQPQHF. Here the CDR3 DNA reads TGTGCCTGGTCAGGGGCAGGGTGGAATCAGCCCCAGCATTTT. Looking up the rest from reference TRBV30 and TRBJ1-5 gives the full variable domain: SQTIHQWPATLVQPVGSPLSLECTVEGTSNPNLYWYRQAAGRGLQLLFYSVGIGQISSEVPQNLSASRPQDRQFILSSKKLLLSDSGFYLCAWSGAGWNQPQHFGDGTRLSIL.

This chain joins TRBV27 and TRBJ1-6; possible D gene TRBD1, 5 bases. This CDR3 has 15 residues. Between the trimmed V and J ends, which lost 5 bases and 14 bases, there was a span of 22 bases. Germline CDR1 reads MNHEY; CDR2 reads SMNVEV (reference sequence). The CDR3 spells CASSPLGGTVITLHF. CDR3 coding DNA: TGTGCCAGCAGTCCCCTCGGGGGAACAGTAATTACCCTCCACTTT.

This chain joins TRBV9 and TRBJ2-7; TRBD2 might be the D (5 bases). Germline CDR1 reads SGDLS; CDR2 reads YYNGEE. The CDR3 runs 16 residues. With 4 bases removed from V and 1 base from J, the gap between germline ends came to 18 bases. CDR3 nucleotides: TGTGCCAGCAGCCCCACTCACGGGATATCTTCCTACGAGCAGTACTTC. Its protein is CASSPTHGISSYEQYF.

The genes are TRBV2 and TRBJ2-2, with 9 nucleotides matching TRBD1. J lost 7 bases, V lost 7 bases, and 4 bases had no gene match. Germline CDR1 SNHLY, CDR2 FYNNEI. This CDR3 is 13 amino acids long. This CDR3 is CASIWDRDGELFF. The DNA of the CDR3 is TGTGCCAGCATTTGGGACAGGGACGGGGAGCTGTTTTTT.

The CDR3 DNA follows: TGTGCCAGCTCACCACCGGGAGCATACGGCTACACCTTC. Protein sequence: CASSPPGAYGYTF. V and J are TRBV18 and TRBJ1-2; D unclear. V lost 0 bases to trimming and J lost 8 bases, with 10 bases between them. The CDR3 has 13 residues. Germline CDR1 is KGHSH and CDR2 is LQKENI.